This TCR beta chain was identified during a study of T cells after yellow fever vaccination. Trimming shortened V by 5 bases and J by 5 bases, and 12 bases separated the two germline ends. Germline CDR1 and CDR2: SGHTA and FQGNSA. The CDR3 sequence is 13 residues long. This clonotype was observed a few times. MiXCR, run by TCRdb on the 5' RACE reads, gives a single entry per CDR3 protein. The sample lists approximately 510,000 distinct CDR3 sequences, about a fifth occurring once. This receptor was identified in a man between 18 and 29 years old who received the YFV17D yellow fever vaccine. Sequences were derived from PBMCs, sampled less than 25 days after the first yellow fever vaccination. The V gene is TRBV7-2, the J gene TRBJ2-5; D gene unclear. The CDR3 protein is CASSRQAGETQYF. CDR3 nucleotide sequence: TGTGCCAGCAGCAGGCAGGCCGGCGAGACCCAGTACTTC. Looking up the rest from reference TRBV7-2 and TRBJ2-5 gives the full variable domain: GAGVSQSPSNKVTEKGKDVELRCDPISGHTALYWYRQSLGQGLEFLIYFQGNSAPDKSGLPSDRFSAERTGGSVSTLTIQRTQQEDSAVYLCASSRQAGETQYFGPGTRLLVL.